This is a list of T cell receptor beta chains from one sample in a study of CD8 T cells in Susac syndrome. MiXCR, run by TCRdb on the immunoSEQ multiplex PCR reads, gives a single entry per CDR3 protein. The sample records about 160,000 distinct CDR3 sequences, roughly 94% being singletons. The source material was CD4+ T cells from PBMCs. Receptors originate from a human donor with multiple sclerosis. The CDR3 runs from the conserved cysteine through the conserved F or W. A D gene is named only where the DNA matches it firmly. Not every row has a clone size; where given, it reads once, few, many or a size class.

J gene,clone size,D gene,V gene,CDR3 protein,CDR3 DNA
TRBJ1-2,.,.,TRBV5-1,CASSLGRYEDGYTF,TGCGCCAGCAGCTTGGGACGGTACGAAGACGGCTACACCTTC
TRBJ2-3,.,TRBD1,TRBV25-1,CASRLTGASTDTQYF,TGTGCCAGCAGGCTGACAGGGGCTAGCACAGATACGCAGTATTTT
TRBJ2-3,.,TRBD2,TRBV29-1,CSGVGGLAGGDTDTQYF,TGCAGCGGCGTTGGGGGACTAGCGGGAGGGGACACAGATACGCAGTATTTT
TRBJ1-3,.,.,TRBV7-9,CASSNTPPGDTIYF,TGTGCCAGCAGCAACACCCCACCGGGGGACACCATATATTTT
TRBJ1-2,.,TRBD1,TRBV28,CASSLQGQNFSF,TGTGCCAGCAGTCTCCAGGGACAGAATTTCTCCTTC
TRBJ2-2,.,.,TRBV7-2,CASSFRRGTGELFF,TGTGCCAGCAGTTTTAGAAGGGGCACCGGGGAGCTGTTTTTT
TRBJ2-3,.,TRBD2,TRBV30,CAWSVGLAELADTQYF,TGTGCCTGGAGTGTAGGCCTAGCGGAGCTGGCGGATACGCAGTATTTT
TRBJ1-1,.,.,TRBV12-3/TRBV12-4,CASRRQAGTEAFF,TGTGCCAGTAGAAGACAGGCGGGCACTGAAGCTTTCTTT
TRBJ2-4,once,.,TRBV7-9,CASSSAGLGEEAKNIQYF,TGTGCCAGCAGCTCGGCCGGGCTTGGGGAGGAAGCCAAAAACATTCAGTACTTC
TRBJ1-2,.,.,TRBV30,CAWSVASNYGYTF,TGTGCCTGGAGTGTAGCCAGTAACTATGGCTACACCTTC
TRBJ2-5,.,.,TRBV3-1,CASDSRARGETQYF,TGTGCCAGCGACAGCAGGGCGAGGGGAGAGACCCAGTACTTC
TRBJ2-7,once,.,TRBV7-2,CASSSRTGSDYEQYF,TGTGCCAGCAGCTCACGTACAGGGTCAGACTACGAGCAGTACTTC
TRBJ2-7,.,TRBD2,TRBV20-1,CSAEGAGTSSYEQYF,TGCAGTGCCGAGGGAGCGGGGACCAGCTCCTACGAGCAGTACTTC
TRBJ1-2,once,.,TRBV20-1,CSAPDSVGSYTF,TGCAGTGCTCCTGACAGCGTTGGAAGCTACACCTTC
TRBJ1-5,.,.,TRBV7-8,CASSLAAYSNQPQHF,TGTGCCAGCAGCTTAGCAGCGTATAGCAATCAGCCCCAGCATTTT
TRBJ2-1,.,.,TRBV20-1,CSAGGAGAWDEQFF,TGCAGCGCTGGGGGTGCGGGGGCCTGGGATGAGCAGTTCTTC
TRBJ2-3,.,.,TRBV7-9,CASSLEARDTQYF,TGTGCCAGCAGCTTAGAGGCCCGAGATACGCAGTATTTT
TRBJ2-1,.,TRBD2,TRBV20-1,CSAFTSGRLNEQFF,TGCAGTGCATTCACTAGCGGGAGGCTCAATGAGCAGTTCTTC
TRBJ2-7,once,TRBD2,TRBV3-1,CASSPGTSDTYEQYF,TGTGCCAGCAGCCCCGGGACTAGCGACACCTACGAGCAGTACTTC
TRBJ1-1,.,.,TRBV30,CAWSPLLWSEDTEAFF,TGTGCCTGGAGTCCCCTCCTGTGGAGCGAGGACACTGAAGCTTTCTTT
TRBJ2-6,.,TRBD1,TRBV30,CAWGTGLSGANVLTF,TGTGCCTGGGGGACAGGGCTTTCTGGGGCCAACGTCCTGACTTTC
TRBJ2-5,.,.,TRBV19,CASRDVGETQYF,TGTGCCAGTAGGGACGTAGGAGAGACCCAGTACTTC
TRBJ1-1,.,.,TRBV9,CASSSRTFTEAFF,TGTGCCAGCAGCTCCCGGACCTTTACTGAAGCTTTCTTT
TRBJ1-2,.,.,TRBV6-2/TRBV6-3,CASSYGGGAYGYTF,TGTGCCAGCAGTTACGGCGGGGGGGCCTATGGCTACACCTTC
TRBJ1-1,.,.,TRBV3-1,CASSQRTVNTEAFF,TGTGCCAGCAGCCAAAGGACAGTGAACACTGAAGCTTTCTTT
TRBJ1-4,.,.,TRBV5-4,CASSSGTTNEKLFF,TGTGCCAGCAGCTCAGGGACAACTAATGAAAAACTGTTTTTT
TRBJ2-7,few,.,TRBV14,CASSQVYEQYF,TGTGCCAGCAGCCAAGTCTACGAGCAGTACTTC
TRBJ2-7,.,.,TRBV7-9,CASMEGTVREEQYF,TGTGCCAGCATGGAAGGGACCGTACGGGAGGAGCAGTACTTC
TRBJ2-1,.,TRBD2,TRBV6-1,CASRNPLGTGGGEQFF,TGTGCCAGCAGGAACCCCCTTGGGACGGGAGGGGGTGAGCAGTTCTTC
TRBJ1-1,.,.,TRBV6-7,CASSSLGPNTEAFF,TGTGCCAGCAGTTCCCTGGGGCCGAACACTGAAGCTTTCTTT
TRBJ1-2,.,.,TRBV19,CATRGRDSVDGYTF,TGTGCCACCCGGGGCCGGGATTCGGTGGATGGCTACACCTTC
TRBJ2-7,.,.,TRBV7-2,CASSLPIREQYF,TGTGCCAGCAGCTTACCGATACGCGAGCAGTACTTC
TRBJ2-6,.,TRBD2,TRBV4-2,CASSYLAGVGSGANVLTF,TGTGCCAGCAGCTATCTAGCGGGAGTTGGCTCTGGGGCCAACGTCCTGACTTTC
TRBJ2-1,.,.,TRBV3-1,CASSQVNADEQFF,TGTGCCAGCAGCCAAGTTAACGCGGATGAGCAGTTCTTC
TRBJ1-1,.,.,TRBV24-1,CATSPTENTEAFF,TGTGCCACCAGTCCAACGGAGAACACTGAAGCTTTCTTT
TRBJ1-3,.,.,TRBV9,CASSMGRLSGNTIYF,TGTGCCAGCAGTATGGGACGCCTCTCTGGAAACACCATATATTTT
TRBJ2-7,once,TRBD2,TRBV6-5,CASSSLAGGPPEQYF,TGTGCCAGCAGTTCTTTAGCGGGAGGGCCACCCGAGCAGTACTTC
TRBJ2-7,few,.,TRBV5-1,CASSLEGSISYEQYF,TGCGCCAGCAGCTTGGAAGGTTCCATCTCCTACGAGCAGTACTTC
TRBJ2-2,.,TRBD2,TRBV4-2,CASSLLAGGSNTGELFF,TGTGCCAGCAGCCTTCTAGCGGGAGGGTCGAACACCGGGGAGCTGTTTTTT
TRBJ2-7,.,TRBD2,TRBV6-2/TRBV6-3,CASTEGGSYEQYF,TGTGCCAGCACTGAGGGAGGGTCCTACGAGCAGTACTTC
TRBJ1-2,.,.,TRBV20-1,CSARLQGSANYGYTF,TGCAGTGCTAGACTACAGGGTTCAGCTAACTATGGCTACACCTTC
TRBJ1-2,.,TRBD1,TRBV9,CASSSPGQINYGYTF,TGTGCCAGCAGCTCCCCGGGACAGATTAACTATGGCTACACCTTC
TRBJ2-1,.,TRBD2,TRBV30,CAWIRLAGGYEQFF,TGTGCCTGGATCCGCCTAGCGGGAGGCTATGAGCAGTTCTTC
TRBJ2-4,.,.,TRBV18,CASSSYGVAKNIQYF,TGTGCCAGCTCATCTTATGGGGTAGCCAAAAACATTCAGTACTTC
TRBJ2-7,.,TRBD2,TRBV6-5,CASSYSPTSGYEQYF,TGTGCCAGCAGTTACTCCCCGACTAGCGGCTACGAGCAGTACTTC
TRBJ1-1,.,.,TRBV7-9,CASSRFIWGGTEAFF,TGTGCCAGCAGCCGCTTCATCTGGGGGGGCACTGAAGCTTTCTTT
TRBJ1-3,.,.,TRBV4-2,CASSQDSGSDLRNTIYF,TGTGCCAGCAGCCAAGATTCGGGGTCCGATTTGCGAAACACCATATATTTT
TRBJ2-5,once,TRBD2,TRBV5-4,CASSLAAGGPPETQYF,TGTGCCAGCAGCTTGGCCGCGGGAGGGCCTCCGGAGACCCAGTACTTC
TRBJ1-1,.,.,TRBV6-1,CASSESQGVEAFF,TGTGCCAGCAGTGAATCACAGGGAGTAGAGGCTTTCTTT
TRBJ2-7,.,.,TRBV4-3,CASSQASTRNYEQYF,TGCGCCAGCAGCCAAGCTTCGACGCGGAACTACGAGCAGTACTTC
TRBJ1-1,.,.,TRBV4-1,CASSQDWENTEAFF,TGCGCCAGCAGCCAAGATTGGGAGAACACTGAAGCTTTCTTT
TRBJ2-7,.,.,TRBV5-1,CASRRDFSSSYEQYF,TGCGCCAGCAGAAGGGACTTCTCGAGCTCCTACGAGCAGTACTTC